This TCR beta chain was found in a study of T cell clonotyping in hematopoietic cell transplantation. The CDR3 length is 12 residues. V shed 1 base and J shed 8 bases, with 9 bases lying between them. The germline gives CDR1 SGHDT, CDR2 YYEEEE. Recipient blood drawn about 28 days pretransplant and days 30, 100, 180 after. For this clone: The antigen remains unidentified.

This table comes from immunoSEQ multiplex PCR, and its TCRdb copy is limited to in-frame clones, with some not included. This sample has 15,000 to 20,000 clones; over 75% occur once, and the top ten carry roughly 4.2%. Study-level points and caveats: No sorting was done, leaving CD4 and CD8 contributions mixed. Recipient TCR diversity dropped after transplant; expanded clonotypes rose from day 30 to 180.

The rearrangement uses TRBV5-6 and TRBJ1-2; D is unresolved. This specimen consisted of PBMCs, obtained 100 days after allogeneic stem cell transplant. This clonotype was sampled from a male patient between 60 and 69 years old who had an allogeneic stem cell transplant from a related donor, so the T cells may come from the graft donor. Some clones in this sample may be carry-over from other donors' samples. The CDR3, as DNA: TGTGCCAGCAGCTTGCTACCTACCGGCTACACCTTC. Protein product: CASSLLPTGYTF.